Listed below are T cell receptor beta chains from one sample, sequenced in a study of cytomegalovirus exposure and HLA in healthy donors. Measured with immunoSEQ multiplex PCR; TCRdb has only the in-frame clones, and not every one. The data contain some 45,000 clones, approximately 65% of them singletons. Input material: PBMCs. Every receptor here comes from a man between 25 and 39 years old in good health and CMV-seronegative. The CDR3 runs from the conserved cysteine through the conserved F or W. A D gene is named only where the DNA matches it firmly. The size entry is marked missing in some rows and otherwise reads once, few, many or a size class.

TRBJ2-3	TRBV6-5	TRBD2	-	TGTGCCAGCAGACGGACGGGAGGGACAGATACGCAGTATTTT	CASRRTGGTDTQYF
TRBJ1-2	TRBV18	-	-	TGTGCCAGCTCACAGGGGCTGGACTATGGCTACACCTTC	CASSQGLDYGYTF
TRBJ2-7	TRBV4-1	-	-	TGCGCCAGCAGCCAATACACCGGGACATACTACGAGCAGTACTTC	CASSQYTGTYYEQYF
TRBJ1-5	TRBV6-5	-	-	TGTGCCAGCAGCTGGGCCCTCAATCAGCCCCAGCATTTT	CASSWALNQPQHF
TRBJ2-3	TRBV27	TRBD2	-	TGTGCCAGCAGTTCCGGACTAGCGGGTCCCACAGATACGCAGTATTTT	CASSSGLAGPTDTQYF
TRBJ1-5	TRBV6-5	-	-	TGTGCCAGCAGTTCTGCGGGTTTGAGCAATCAGCCCCAGCATTTT	CASSSAGLSNQPQHF
TRBJ2-6	TRBV5-1	-	-	TGCGCCAGCAGCAAAGGAGACTCTGGGGCCAACGTCCTGACTTTC	CASSKGDSGANVLTF
TRBJ1-3	TRBV30	-	-	TGTGCCTGGACAGACTCTGGAAACACCATATATTTT	CAWTDSGNTIYF
TRBJ1-1	TRBV19	TRBD1	-	TGTGCCAGTAGTATCGACAGGGATCGAGGGGCTTTCTTT	CASSIDRDRGAFF
TRBJ2-7	TRBV7-9	TRBD1	-	TGTGCCAGCAGTCCTGCCACAGGGGGCAACTACGAGCAGTACTTC	CASSPATGGNYEQYF
TRBJ1-3	TRBV5-1	TRBD1	-	TGCGCCAGCAGCGTTGGACAGGGGAAAGGAAACACCATATATTTT	CASSVGQGKGNTIYF
TRBJ2-7	TRBV6-1	TRBD2	-	TGTGCCAGCAGTGAAGCCCTCGGGACTAACTACGAGCAGTACTTC	CASSEALGTNYEQYF
TRBJ1-2	TRBV19	-	few	TGTGCCAGTAAGGATTCAGCGGCACCCTATAATGGCTACACCTTC	CASKDSAAPYNGYTF
TRBJ2-7	TRBV7-9	-	-	TGTGCCGGTCGACAGTGGAAGTCGGGCGAGCAGTACTTC	CAGRQWKSGEQYF
TRBJ1-3	TRBV6-5	-	once	TGTGCCAGCAGTTCGCGCACTGGAAACACCATATATTTT	CASSSRTGNTIYF
TRBJ1-3	TRBV27	-	-	TGTGCCAGCAGTTATTCGGGGACACTAGGAAACACCATATATTTT	CASSYSGTLGNTIYF
TRBJ2-2	TRBV11-3	TRBD1	once	TGTGCCAGCAGCATTGGACAGGGTTTTCCCGGGGAGCTGTTTTTT	CASSIGQGFPGELFF
TRBJ1-1	TRBV19	-	-	TGTGCCAGTAGTTACCGGGACAAGGTCAACACTGAAGCTTTCTTT	CASSYRDKVNTEAFF
TRBJ2-1	TRBV25-1	-	few	TGTGCCAGCAGTGAATTGACTAGCTCCTACAATGAGCAGTTCTTC	CASSELTSSYNEQFF
TRBJ2-2	TRBV27	-	-	TGTGCCAGCAGTTTATTGGGGCGCGGGGAGCTGTTTTTT	CASSLLGRGELFF
TRBJ1-2	TRBV7-8	TRBD1	-	TGTGCCAGCAGCCGGGGGACAGGGATTAGCTATGGCTACACTTTC	CASSRGTGISYGYTF
TRBJ1-5	TRBV27	TRBD1	-	TGTGCCAGCAGTTTGCAGGGGGCCGGTCAGCCCCAGCATTTT	CASSLQGAGQPQHF
TRBJ1-1	TRBV6-5	TRBD1	-	TGTGCCAGCAGTTACTCTCGGACAGGGGACACTGAAGCTTTCTTT	CASSYSRTGDTEAFF
TRBJ2-3	TRBV5-6	-	-	TGTGCCAGCAGCTTGGTCCAGGGTACGCAGTATTTT	CASSLVQGTQYF
TRBJ2-7	TRBV20-1	-	once	TGCAGTGCTAGCCGGGGGGCCGAGCAGTACTTC	CSASRGAEQYF
TRBJ2-5	TRBV18	-	-	TGTGCCAGCTCACTACCATATAGGAAAGGGGGATGGGAGACCCAGTACTTC	CASSLPYRKGGWETQYF
TRBJ1-3	TRBV19	TRBD1	-	TGTGCCAGTAACCCGACAGGGGCTGGAAACACCATATATTTT	CASNPTGAGNTIYF
TRBJ2-7	TRBV2	TRBD1	-	TGTGCCAGCAGGGGGACAGGGGGCGAGCAGTACTTC	CASRGTGGEQYF
TRBJ1-1	TRBV29-1	-	-	TGCAGCGTTGACCGCGGGAGGAGCACTGAAGCTTTCTTT	CSVDRGRSTEAFF
TRBJ2-3	TRBV27	TRBD1	-	TGTGCCAGCAGTTTATCCCCCCTAAGACAGGGCAGTAGCACAGATACGCAGTATTTT	CASSLSPLRQGSSTDTQYF
TRBJ2-7	TRBV6-5	-	once	TGTGCCACCAAGACACAGGGTGACGAGCAGTACTTC	CATKTQGDEQYF
TRBJ2-5	TRBV5-1	TRBD2	-	TGCGCCAGCAGCTTGCCTAGCGGGGGCCAAGAGACCCAGTACTTC	CASSLPSGGQETQYF
TRBJ2-7	TRBV29-1	TRBD1	-	TGCAGCGCCACACAGGGGTCGGTATACGAGCAGTACTTC	CSATQGSVYEQYF
TRBJ2-2	TRBV18	-	-	TGTGCCAGCTCTCCGCTTAAAGGGGTCACCGGGGAGCTGTTTTTT	CASSPLKGVTGELFF
TRBJ2-1	TRBV5-1	TRBD2	-	TGCGCCAGCAGCGCGGGACTAGCGGGAGTTTTTGAGCAGTTCTTC	CASSAGLAGVFEQFF
TRBJ2-1	TRBV20-1	-	-	TGCAGTGCTAGTATGTACAATGAGCAGTTCTTC	CSASMYNEQFF
TRBJ2-7	TRBV25-1	TRBD2	-	TGTGCCAGCTCGGGACTAGACTCCTACGAGCAGTACTTC	CASSGLDSYEQYF
TRBJ1-1	TRBV6-1	-	-	TGTGCCAGCAGTGCAGGCAGTTTCACTGAAGCTTTCTTT	CASSAGSFTEAFF
TRBJ1-1	TRBV10-3	-	-	TGTGCCATCAGTGAACGGGGGATGAACACTGAAGCTTTCTTT	CAISERGMNTEAFF
TRBJ2-1	TRBV20-1	TRBD1	-	TGCAGTGCAAGGACAGGCCCAGAGCAGTTCTTC	CSARTGPEQFF
TRBJ2-7	TRBV29-1	-	-	TGCAGCGTGACTTCAGCTACCTACGAGCAGTACTTC	CSVTSATYEQYF
TRBJ2-3	TRBV7-6	-	few	TGTGCCAGCAGCCTCTTCTCAGATACGCAGTATTTT	CASSLFSDTQYF
TRBJ2-2	TRBV5-1	-	-	TGCGCCAGCAGCCCTGCAGGACAGAACACCGGGGAGCTGTTTTTT	CASSPAGQNTGELFF
TRBJ2-2	TRBV10-1	TRBD2	-	TGCGCCAGCAGCATACTAGCGGGAGCAGGCACCGGGGAGCTGTTTTTT	CASSILAGAGTGELFF
TRBJ1-5	TRBV7-2	-	once	TGTGCCAGCAGCTTAGACAGTCATCAGCCCCAGCATTTT	CASSLDSHQPQHF
TRBJ2-7	TRBV27	-	-	TGTGCCAGCAGTTATCGACAGAGAAACTACGAGCAGTACTTC	CASSYRQRNYEQYF
TRBJ2-1	TRBV27	TRBD2	-	TGTGCCAGCAGCGGACTAGCGGGAAACTCGAATGAGCAGTTCTTC	CASSGLAGNSNEQFF
TRBJ1-1	TRBV28	-	-	TGTGCCGGTGGGGGGACGACCCGGGACCCAGCTTTCTTT	CAGGGTTRDPAFF
TRBJ2-7	TRBV2	-	-	TGTGCCAGCAGTATTGACAGCCTCTACGAGCAGTACTTC	CASSIDSLYEQYF
TRBJ1-2	TRBV5-5	TRBD1	-	TGTGCCAGCAGCTTCGGGGACAGCTATGGCTACACCTTC	CASSFGDSYGYTF
TRBJ2-5	TRBV5-4	TRBD2	-	TGTGCCAGCAGCTTTGGCGGGAGAGAGACCCAGTACTTC	CASSFGGRETQYF
TRBJ2-7	TRBV6-5	-	-	TGTGCCAGCAGTTACTCCAACAGACAGTACAACTACGAGCAGTACTTC	CASSYSNRQYNYEQYF
TRBJ2-1	TRBV7-8	-	-	TGTGCCAGCAGCTCCGGGACTCCCTCCTACAATGAGCAGTTCTTC	CASSSGTPSYNEQFF
TRBJ2-5	TRBV4-2	TRBD2	-	TGTGCCAGCAGCCGGGAGGGGCCTTCCGGGACCCAGTACTTC	CASSREGPSGTQYF
TRBJ2-1	TRBV7-6	TRBD1	few	TGTGCCAGCAGCTTAGTGGGGACAGGGAGCTACAATGAGCAGTTCTTC	CASSLVGTGSYNEQFF